This record covers a single T cell receptor beta chain. What it binds is unknown. immunoSEQ v3.0 was run at survey level. TCRdb's copy holds only in-frame clones and misses some; the assay was immunoSEQ multiplex PCR. The data hold tens of thousands of clones, with roughly nine tenths observed a single time. Treated in the United States were all of the participants with HIV. This CDR3 contains 15 residues. V was shortened by 2 bases and J by 3 bases, with 11 bases between the two germline ends. Germline assignment: CDR1 MNHEY and CDR2 SMNVEV (reference sequence). The sample originates from a study of long-term antiretroviral therapy in people with HIV. Findings of the study overall: Transplant donor controls retained higher diversity, though diversity increased after ART.

V is TRBV27 and J is TRBJ2-1, with a possible D match to TRBD1 (5 bases). The specimen comprised unsorted PBMCs, sampled 3.1 years after starting antiretroviral therapy. The TCR originated in a man between 18 and 29 years old with HIV. The CDR3 spells CASSLMLGDYNEQFF. The CDR3 nucleotides are TGTGCCAGCAGTTTAATGTTAGGGGACTACAATGAGCAGTTCTTC.